This is a list of T cell receptor beta chains from one sample in a study of cytomegalovirus exposure and HLA in healthy donors. Measured with immunoSEQ multiplex PCR; TCRdb has only the in-frame clones, and not every one. The table lists under 150,000 clones, about 78% of them singletons. Material: PBMCs. The receptors derive from a man aged 45 to 65 in good health and CMV-seropositive. CDR3s include the opening cysteine and the closing phenylalanine or tryptophan. D genes are given only for firm matches. Clone size, where shown, is once, few, many, or a class for clones that have expanded.

clone size: .
D gene: TRBD1
V gene: TRBV18
J gene: TRBJ1-4
CDR3 DNA: TGTGCCAGCTCACCGGACAGGAATAATGAAAAACTGTTTTTT
CDR3 protein: CASSPDRNNEKLFF

clone size: once
D gene: TRBD2
V gene: TRBV4-2
J gene: TRBJ2-7
CDR3 DNA: TGTGCCAGCAGCCAAGGACTAGCGGACTCCTACGAGCAGTACTTC
CDR3 protein: CASSQGLADSYEQYF

clone size: .
D gene: TRBD1
V gene: TRBV6-1
J gene: TRBJ2-7
CDR3 DNA: TGTGCCAGCAGTGAAATGACAGGGGGCTCCTACGAGCAGTACTTC
CDR3 protein: CASSEMTGGSYEQYF

clone size: .
D gene: .
V gene: TRBV6-5
J gene: TRBJ2-7
CDR3 DNA: TGTGCCAGCAGTTATCTAGGACAGCCATCCTACGAGCAGTACTTC
CDR3 protein: CASSYLGQPSYEQYF

clone size: .
D gene: .
V gene: TRBV27
J gene: TRBJ2-7
CDR3 DNA: TGTGCCAGCAGTCCCCTCGAGGGTTCCTACGAGCAGTACTTC
CDR3 protein: CASSPLEGSYEQYF

clone size: .
D gene: TRBD2
V gene: TRBV5-1
J gene: TRBJ2-7
CDR3 DNA: TGCGCCAGCAGCTTTGCTAGCGGGACGGGGGAGCAGTACTTC
CDR3 protein: CASSFASGTGEQYF

clone size: few
D gene: .
V gene: TRBV5-1
J gene: TRBJ2-2
CDR3 DNA: TGCGCCAGCAGCTTGGAGGGAAGGGGTACCGGGGAGCTGTTTTTT
CDR3 protein: CASSLEGRGTGELFF

clone size: .
D gene: TRBD1
V gene: TRBV7-9
J gene: TRBJ2-7
CDR3 DNA: TGTGCCAGCACCCTCTGGGACAGCACCTACGAGCAGTACTTC
CDR3 protein: CASTLWDSTYEQYF

clone size: .
D gene: TRBD1
V gene: TRBV5-1
J gene: TRBJ2-7
CDR3 DNA: TGCGCCAGCAGCTTGGGACAGGGATGGAACGAGCAGTACTTC
CDR3 protein: CASSLGQGWNEQYF

clone size: .
D gene: .
V gene: TRBV7-6
J gene: TRBJ1-1
CDR3 DNA: TGTGCCAGCAGCTTAGCGCTGGCGGGGAACACTGAAGCTTTCTTT
CDR3 protein: CASSLALAGNTEAFF

clone size: .
D gene: .
V gene: TRBV11-3
J gene: TRBJ1-1
CDR3 DNA: TGTGCCAGCAGTGCTACGGAAGCTTTCTTT
CDR3 protein: CASSATEAFF

clone size: .
D gene: .
V gene: TRBV4-1
J gene: TRBJ1-1
CDR3 DNA: TGCGCCAGCAGCCCTGGGGGGGCTTACACTGAAGCTTTCTTT
CDR3 protein: CASSPGGAYTEAFF

clone size: few
D gene: TRBD1
V gene: TRBV29-1
J gene: TRBJ1-2
CDR3 DNA: TGCAGCGTTGAAGCGACACAGGGGCTAGCTAACTATGGCTACACCTTC
CDR3 protein: CSVEATQGLANYGYTF

clone size: .
D gene: .
V gene: TRBV11-2
J gene: TRBJ2-7
CDR3 DNA: TGTGCCAGCAGCTGGAAGACAGCCTACGAGCAGTACTTC
CDR3 protein: CASSWKTAYEQYF

clone size: .
D gene: TRBD1
V gene: TRBV5-1
J gene: TRBJ2-7
CDR3 DNA: TGCGCCAGCAGCTTCTCACCGGGAACAGGGGCCTACGAGCAGTACTTC
CDR3 protein: CASSFSPGTGAYEQYF

clone size: .
D gene: .
V gene: TRBV9
J gene: TRBJ2-1
CDR3 DNA: TGTGCCAGCAGCGGTGCGAGCAATGAGCAGTTCTTC
CDR3 protein: CASSGASNEQFF

clone size: .
D gene: .
V gene: TRBV7-2
J gene: TRBJ2-2
CDR3 DNA: TGTGCCAGCAGCCTATCCAGGGCGGGGGAGCTGTTTTTT
CDR3 protein: CASSLSRAGELFF

clone size: few
D gene: .
V gene: TRBV13
J gene: TRBJ2-3
CDR3 DNA: TGTGCCAGCAGCTTAGGGGGGGCCACAGATACGCAGTATTTT
CDR3 protein: CASSLGGATDTQYF

clone size: few
D gene: TRBD1
V gene: TRBV19
J gene: TRBJ1-1
CDR3 DNA: TGTGCCAGTACCTTGAGGGACAGTAACACTGAAGCTTTCTTT
CDR3 protein: CASTLRDSNTEAFF

clone size: .
D gene: TRBD2
V gene: TRBV10-3
J gene: TRBJ2-7
CDR3 DNA: TGTGCCATCAGTGCTCTGGGAGGGCGGGACGAGCAGTACTTC
CDR3 protein: CAISALGGRDEQYF

clone size: few
D gene: .
V gene: TRBV21-1
J gene: TRBJ2-1
CDR3 DNA: TGTGCCAGCAGCAAAGGACTAGCGGGTACCTACAATGAGCAGTTCTTC
CDR3 protein: CASSKGLAGTYNEQFF

clone size: .
D gene: .
V gene: TRBV18
J gene: TRBJ2-7
CDR3 DNA: TGTGCCAGCTCACCACCGTCAGATCCTTCCTACGAGCAGTACTTC
CDR3 protein: CASSPPSDPSYEQYF

clone size: few
D gene: .
V gene: TRBV5-1
J gene: TRBJ2-1
CDR3 DNA: TGCGCCAGCAGCCGGGACTCCTCCTTTCGTGATGAGCAGTTCTTC
CDR3 protein: CASSRDSSFRDEQFF